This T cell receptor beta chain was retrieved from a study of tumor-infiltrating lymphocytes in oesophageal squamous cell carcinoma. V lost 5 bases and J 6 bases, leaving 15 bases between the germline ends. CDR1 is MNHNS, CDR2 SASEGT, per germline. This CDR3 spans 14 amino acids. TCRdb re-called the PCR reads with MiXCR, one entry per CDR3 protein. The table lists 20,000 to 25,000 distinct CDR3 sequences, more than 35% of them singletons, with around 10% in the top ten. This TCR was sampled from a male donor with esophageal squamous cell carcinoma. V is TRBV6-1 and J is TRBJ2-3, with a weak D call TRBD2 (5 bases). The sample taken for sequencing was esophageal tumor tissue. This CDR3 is CASSYGEPRDTQYF. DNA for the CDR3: TGTGCCAGCAGTTACGGGGAACCGCGGGATACGCAGTATTTT.